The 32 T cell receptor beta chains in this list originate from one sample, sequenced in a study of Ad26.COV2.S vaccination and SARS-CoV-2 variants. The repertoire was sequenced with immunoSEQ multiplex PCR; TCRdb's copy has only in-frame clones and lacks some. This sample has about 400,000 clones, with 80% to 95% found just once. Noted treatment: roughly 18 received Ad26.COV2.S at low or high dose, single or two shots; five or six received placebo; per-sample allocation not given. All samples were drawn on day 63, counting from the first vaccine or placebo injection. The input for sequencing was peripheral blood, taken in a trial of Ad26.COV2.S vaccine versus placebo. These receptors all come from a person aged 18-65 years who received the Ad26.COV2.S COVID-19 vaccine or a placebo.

The CDR3 DNA reads as TGTGCCAGCAGTTACTCTAGACTCGACGGTACGCAGTATTTT. It translates to CASSYSRLDGTQYF. The chain combines TRBV6-5 with TRBJ2-3; D is ambiguous. There are 14 residues in the CDR3. Germline V gene lookup returns CDR1 MNHEY and CDR2 SVGAGI. V was shortened by 0 bases and J by 8 bases, with 12 bases between the two germline ends.

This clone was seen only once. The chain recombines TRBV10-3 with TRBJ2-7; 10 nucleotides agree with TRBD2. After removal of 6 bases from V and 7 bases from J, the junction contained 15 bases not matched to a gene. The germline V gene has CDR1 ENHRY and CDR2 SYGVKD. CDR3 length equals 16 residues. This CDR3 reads CAISDLLAGTPGEQYF. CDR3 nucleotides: TGTGCCATCAGCGACTTACTAGCGGGGACACCGGGTGAGCAGTACTTC.

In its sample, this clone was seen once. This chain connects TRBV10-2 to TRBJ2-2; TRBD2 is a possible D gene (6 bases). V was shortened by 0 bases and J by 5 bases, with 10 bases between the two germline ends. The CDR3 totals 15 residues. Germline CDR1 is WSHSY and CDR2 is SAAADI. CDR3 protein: CASSESLGRTGELFF. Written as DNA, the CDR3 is TGCGCCAGCAGTGAGTCATTGGGGAGGACCGGGGAGCTGTTTTTT.

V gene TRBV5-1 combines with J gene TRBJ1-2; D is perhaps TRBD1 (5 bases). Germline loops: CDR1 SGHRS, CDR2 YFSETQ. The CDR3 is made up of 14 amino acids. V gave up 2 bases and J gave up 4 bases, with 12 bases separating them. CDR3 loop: CASSLVDSFYGYTF. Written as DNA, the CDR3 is TGCGCCAGCAGCTTAGTCGACAGTTTCTATGGCTACACCTTC.

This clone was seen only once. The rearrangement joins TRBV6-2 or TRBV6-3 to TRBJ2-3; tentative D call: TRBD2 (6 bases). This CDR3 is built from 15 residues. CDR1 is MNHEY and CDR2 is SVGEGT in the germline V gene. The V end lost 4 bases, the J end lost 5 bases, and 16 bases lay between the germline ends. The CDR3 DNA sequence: TGTGCCAGCAGTTTGAGAGGCCTAGCGTTAGATACGCAGTATTTT. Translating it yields CASSLRGLALDTQYF.

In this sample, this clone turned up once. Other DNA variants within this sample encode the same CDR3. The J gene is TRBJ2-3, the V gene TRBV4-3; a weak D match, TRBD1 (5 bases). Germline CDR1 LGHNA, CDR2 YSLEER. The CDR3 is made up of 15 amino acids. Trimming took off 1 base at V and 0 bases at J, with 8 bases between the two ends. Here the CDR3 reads CASSQGAGSTDTQYF. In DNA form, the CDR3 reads TGCGCCAGCAGCCAAGGGGCAGGGAGCACAGATACGCAGTATTTT.

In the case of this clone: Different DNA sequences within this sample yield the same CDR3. The CDR3 region has the DNA TGTGCCAGCAGCTTGGGTTTAGGCCAGTACTTC. Encoded protein: CASSLGLGQYF. This chain joins TRBV11-2 and TRBJ2-7; D is ambiguous. This CDR3 has 11 amino acids. CDR1 and CDR2 from the germline V gene are SGHAT and FQNNGV. Trimming pared 3 bases from V and 10 bases from J, leaving 10 bases between. The full variable domain, rest sourced from reference TRBV11-2 and TRBJ2-7, is EAGVAQSPRYKIIEKRQSVAFWCNPISGHATLYWYQQILGQGPKLLIQFQNNGVVDDSQLPKDRFSAERLKGVDSTLKIQPAKLEDSAVYLCASSLGLGQYFGPGTRLTVT.

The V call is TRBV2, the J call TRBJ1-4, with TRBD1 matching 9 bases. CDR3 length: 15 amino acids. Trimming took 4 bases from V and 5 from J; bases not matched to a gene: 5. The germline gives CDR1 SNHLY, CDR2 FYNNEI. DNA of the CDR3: TGTGCCAGCAGTGGTGAGGGACAGGGAAATGAAAAACTGTTTTTT. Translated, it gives CASSGEGQGNEKLFF. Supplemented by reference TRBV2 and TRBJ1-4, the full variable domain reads EPEVTQTPSHQVTQMGQEVILRCVPISNHLYFYWYRQILGQKVEFLVSFYNNEISEKSEIFDDQFSVERPDGSNFTLKIRSTKLEDSAMYFCASSGEGQGNEKLFFGSGTQLSVL.

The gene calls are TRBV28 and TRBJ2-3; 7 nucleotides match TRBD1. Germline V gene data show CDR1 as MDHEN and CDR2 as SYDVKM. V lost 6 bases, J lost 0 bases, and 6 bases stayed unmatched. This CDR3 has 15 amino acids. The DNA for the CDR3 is TGTGCCAGCAGGGGACCGACAGGGAGCACAGATACGCAGTATTTT. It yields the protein CASRGPTGSTDTQYF.

CDR3 loop: CAASFHGDEAFF. CDR3 coding DNA: TGTGCCGCCTCCTTTCACGGAGATGAAGCTTTCTTT. The chain has TRBV10-3 and TRBJ1-1; D uncertain. Germline CDR1 ENHRY, CDR2 SYGVKD. The CDR3 runs 12 residues. V was clipped by 11 bases and J by 7 bases, with 17 bases between them.

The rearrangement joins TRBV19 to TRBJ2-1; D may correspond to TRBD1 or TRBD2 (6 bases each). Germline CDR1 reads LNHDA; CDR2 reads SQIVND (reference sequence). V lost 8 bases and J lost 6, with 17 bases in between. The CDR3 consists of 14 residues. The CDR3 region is CASADFWGANEQFF. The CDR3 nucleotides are TGTGCCAGTGCTGACTTTTGGGGGGCCAATGAGCAGTTCTTC.

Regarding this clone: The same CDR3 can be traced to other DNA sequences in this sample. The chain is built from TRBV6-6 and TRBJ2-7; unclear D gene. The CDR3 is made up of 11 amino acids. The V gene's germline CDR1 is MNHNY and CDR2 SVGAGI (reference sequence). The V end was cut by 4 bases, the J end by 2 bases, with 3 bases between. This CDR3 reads CASSSPYEQYF. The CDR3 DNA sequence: TGTGCCAGCAGTTCCCCCTACGAGCAGTACTTC.

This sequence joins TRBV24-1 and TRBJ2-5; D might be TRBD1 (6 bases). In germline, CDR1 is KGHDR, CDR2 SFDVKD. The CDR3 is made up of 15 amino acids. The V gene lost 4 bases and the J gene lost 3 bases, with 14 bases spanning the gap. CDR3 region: CATSESPTGEETQYF. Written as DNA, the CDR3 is TGTGCCACCAGTGAATCCCCGACAGGCGAAGAGACCCAGTACTTC.

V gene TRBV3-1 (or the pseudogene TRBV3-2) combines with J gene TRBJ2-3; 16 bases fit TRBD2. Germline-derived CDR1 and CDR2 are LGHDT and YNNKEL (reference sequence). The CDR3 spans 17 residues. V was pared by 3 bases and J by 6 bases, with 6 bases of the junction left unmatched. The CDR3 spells CASSHPGLAGGPDTQYF. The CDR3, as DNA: TGTGCCAGCAGCCATCCGGGACTAGCGGGGGGGCCGGATACGCAGTATTTT.

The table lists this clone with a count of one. CDR3 sequence: CASSVSGLAGQGEQFF. The CDR3 nucleotides read TGTGCCAGCAGCGTTTCGGGACTAGCGGGCCAGGGTGAGCAGTTCTTC. The chain has TRBV7-8 and TRBJ2-1, with 12 bases matching TRBD2. The CDR3 contains 16 residues. The V segment lost 5 bases and the J segment 9 bases; nucleotides outside the gene matches: 11. The germline gives CDR1 SGHVS, CDR2 FQNEAQ.

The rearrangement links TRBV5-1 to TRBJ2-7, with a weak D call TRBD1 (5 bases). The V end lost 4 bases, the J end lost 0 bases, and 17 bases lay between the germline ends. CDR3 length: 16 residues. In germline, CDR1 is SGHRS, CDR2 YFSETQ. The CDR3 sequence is CASSRVGAEPSYEQYF. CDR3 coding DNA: TGCGCCAGCAGCCGGGTAGGGGCCGAACCCTCCTACGAGCAGTACTTC.

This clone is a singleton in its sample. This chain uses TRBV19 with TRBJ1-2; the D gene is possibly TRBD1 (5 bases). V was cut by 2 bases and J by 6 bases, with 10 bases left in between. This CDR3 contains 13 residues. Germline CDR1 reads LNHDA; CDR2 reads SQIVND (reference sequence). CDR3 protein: CASSIIQGDGYTF. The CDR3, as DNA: TGTGCCAGTAGTATAATCCAGGGTGATGGCTACACCTTC.

CDR3 residues: CASREGPEAFF. The CDR3 DNA reads TGTGCCAGCAGGGAGGGCCCTGAAGCTTTCTTT. The chain carries TRBV6-4 and TRBJ1-1, with D uncertain. Looked up from germline, CDR1 is MRHNA and CDR2 is SNTAGT. The CDR3 extends over 11 amino acids. V lost 6 bases to trimming and J lost 6 bases, with 8 bases between them.

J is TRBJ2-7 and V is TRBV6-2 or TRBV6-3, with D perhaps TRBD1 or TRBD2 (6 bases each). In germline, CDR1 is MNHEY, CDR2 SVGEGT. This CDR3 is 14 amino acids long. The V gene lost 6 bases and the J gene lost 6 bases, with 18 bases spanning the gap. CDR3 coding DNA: TGTGCCAGCAGCTATTCGTCCGGGGGCGGCGAGCAGTACTTC. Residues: CASSYSSGGGEQYF.

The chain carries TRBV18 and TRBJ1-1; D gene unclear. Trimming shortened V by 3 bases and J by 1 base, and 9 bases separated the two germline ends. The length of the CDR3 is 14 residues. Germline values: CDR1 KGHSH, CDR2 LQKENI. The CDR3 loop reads CASSPGLENTEAFF. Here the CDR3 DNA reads TGTGCCAGCTCACCGGGGTTGGAGAACACTGAAGCTTTCTTT.

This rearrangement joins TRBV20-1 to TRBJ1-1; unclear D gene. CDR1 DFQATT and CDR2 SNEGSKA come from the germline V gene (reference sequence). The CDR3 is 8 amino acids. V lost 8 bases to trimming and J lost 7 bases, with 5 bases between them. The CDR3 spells CSPDEAFF. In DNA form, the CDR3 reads TGCAGTCCCGATGAAGCTTTCTTT.

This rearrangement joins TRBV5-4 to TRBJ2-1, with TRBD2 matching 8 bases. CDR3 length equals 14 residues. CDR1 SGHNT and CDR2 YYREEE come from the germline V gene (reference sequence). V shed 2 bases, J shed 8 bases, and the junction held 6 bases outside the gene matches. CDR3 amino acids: CASSFSGGIDEQFF. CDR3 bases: TGTGCCAGCAGCTTCAGCGGGGGAATCGATGAGCAGTTCTTC.

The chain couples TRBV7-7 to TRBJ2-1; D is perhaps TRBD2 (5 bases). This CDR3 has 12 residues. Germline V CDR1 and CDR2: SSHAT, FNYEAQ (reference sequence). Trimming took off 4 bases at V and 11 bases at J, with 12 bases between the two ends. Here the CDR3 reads CASSSPGVQQFF. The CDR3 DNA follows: TGTGCCAGCAGCTCCCCCGGGGTTCAGCAGTTCTTC.

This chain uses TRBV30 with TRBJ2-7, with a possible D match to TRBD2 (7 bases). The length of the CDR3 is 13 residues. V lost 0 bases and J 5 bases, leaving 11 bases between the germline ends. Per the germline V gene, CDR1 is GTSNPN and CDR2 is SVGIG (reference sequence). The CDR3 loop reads CAWSVSGGHEQYF. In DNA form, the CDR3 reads TGTGCCTGGAGTGTATCGGGGGGCCACGAGCAGTACTTC.

Here the CDR3 DNA reads TGTGCCAGCGGTAGAGACAGGGGTGAGACCCAGTACTTC. Its translation is CASGRDRGETQYF. The J gene is TRBJ2-5, the V gene TRBV7-2; 8 positions match TRBD1. Looked up from germline, CDR1 is SGHTA and CDR2 is FQGNSA. There are 13 residues in the CDR3. J was trimmed by 5 bases and V by 8 bases; bases with no gene match: 7.

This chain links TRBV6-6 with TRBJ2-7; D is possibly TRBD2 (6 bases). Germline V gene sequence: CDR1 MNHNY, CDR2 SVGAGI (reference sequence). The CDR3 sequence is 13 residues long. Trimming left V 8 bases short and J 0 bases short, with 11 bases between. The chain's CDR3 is CASAMGGSYEQYF. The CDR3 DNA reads TGTGCCAGCGCCATGGGGGGCTCCTACGAGCAGTACTTC.

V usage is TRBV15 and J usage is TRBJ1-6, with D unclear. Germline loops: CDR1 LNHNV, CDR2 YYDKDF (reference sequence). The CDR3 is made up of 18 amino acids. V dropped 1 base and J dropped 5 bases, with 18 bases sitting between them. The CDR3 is CATSRGVAHQRDNSPLHF. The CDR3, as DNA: TGTGCCACCAGCAGAGGGGTTGCGCATCAGAGGGATAATTCACCCCTCCACTTT.

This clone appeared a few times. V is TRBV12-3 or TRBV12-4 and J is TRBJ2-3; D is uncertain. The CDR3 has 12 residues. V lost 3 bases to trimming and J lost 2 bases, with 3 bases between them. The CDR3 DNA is TGTGCCAGCAGTTTTTACACAGATACGCAGTATTTT. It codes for CASSFYTDTQYF.

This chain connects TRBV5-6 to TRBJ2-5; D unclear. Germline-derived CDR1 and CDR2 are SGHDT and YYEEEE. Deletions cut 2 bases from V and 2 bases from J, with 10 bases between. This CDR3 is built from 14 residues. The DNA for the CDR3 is TGTGCCAGCAGCTTAGACGAAAGTCAAGAGACCCAGTACTTC. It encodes CASSLDESQETQYF.

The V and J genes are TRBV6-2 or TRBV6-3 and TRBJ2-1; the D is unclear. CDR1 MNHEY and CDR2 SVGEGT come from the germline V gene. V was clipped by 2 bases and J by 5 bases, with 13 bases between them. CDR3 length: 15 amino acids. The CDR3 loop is CASSYPRSRHNEQFF. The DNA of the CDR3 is TGTGCCAGCAGTTACCCCAGGTCGAGGCACAATGAGCAGTTCTTC.

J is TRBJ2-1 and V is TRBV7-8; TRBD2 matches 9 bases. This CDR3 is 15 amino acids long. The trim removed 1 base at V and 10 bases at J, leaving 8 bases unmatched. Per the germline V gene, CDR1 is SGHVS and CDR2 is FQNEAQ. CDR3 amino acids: CASSLVRRGGNEQFF. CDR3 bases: TGTGCCAGCAGCTTAGTTAGGCGGGGGGGCAACGAGCAGTTCTTC.

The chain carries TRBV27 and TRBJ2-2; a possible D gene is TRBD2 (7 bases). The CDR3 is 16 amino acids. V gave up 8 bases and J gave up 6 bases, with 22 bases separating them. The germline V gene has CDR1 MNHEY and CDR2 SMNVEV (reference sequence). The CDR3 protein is CASYERGGAISGELFF. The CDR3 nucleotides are TGTGCCAGCTACGAGAGGGGGGGGGCGATCTCCGGGGAGCTGTTTTTT.